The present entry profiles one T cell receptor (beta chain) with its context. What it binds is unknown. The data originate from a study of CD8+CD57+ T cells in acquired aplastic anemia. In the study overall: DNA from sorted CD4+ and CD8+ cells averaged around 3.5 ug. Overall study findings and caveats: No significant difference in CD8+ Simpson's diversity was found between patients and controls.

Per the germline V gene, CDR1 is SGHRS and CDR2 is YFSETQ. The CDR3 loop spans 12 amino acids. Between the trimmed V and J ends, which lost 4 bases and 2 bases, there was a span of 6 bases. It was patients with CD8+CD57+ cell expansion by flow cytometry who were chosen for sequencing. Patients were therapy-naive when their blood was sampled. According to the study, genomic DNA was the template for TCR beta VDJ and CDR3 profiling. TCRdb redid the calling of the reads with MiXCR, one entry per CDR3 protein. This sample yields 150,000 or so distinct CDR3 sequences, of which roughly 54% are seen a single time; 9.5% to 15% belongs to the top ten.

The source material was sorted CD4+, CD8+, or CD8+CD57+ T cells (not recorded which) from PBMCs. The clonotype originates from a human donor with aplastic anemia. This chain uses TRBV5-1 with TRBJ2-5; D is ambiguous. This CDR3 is CASSPSQETQYF. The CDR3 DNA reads TGCGCCAGCAGCCCCTCTCAAGAGACCCAGTACTTC.